One and the same sample provided the 5 T cell receptor beta chains below, sequenced in a study of response to subunit inactivated influenza vaccine. TCRdb ran MiXCR on the RT-PCR reads and lists one entry per CDR3 protein. The table has fewer than 800,000 distinct CDR3 sequences, more than 15% seen once. Sequencing was performed on PBMCs from blood, taken about 13 days after vaccination. The receptors originated from a middle-aged man who received an inactivated influenza vaccine.

This clonotype occurred a few times. The rearrangement links TRBV18 to TRBJ2-5; unclear D gene. Germline V CDR1 and CDR2: KGHSH, LQKENI. The CDR3 contains 15 residues. V was clipped by 4 bases and J by 2 bases, with 14 bases between them. CDR3 DNA: TGTGCCAGCTCACAAAATGTTCCGCTTCAAGAGACCCAGTACTTC. This translates into CASSQNVPLQETQYF.

This clonotype showed up just a few times. The CDR3 nucleotides read TGCAGCGTGCTACTGACCCCCGGGGGCGAGCAGTACTTC. Translation: CSVLLTPGGEQYF. V and J are TRBV29-1 and TRBJ2-7; possibly TRBD2 for D (6 bases). Trimming took 6 bases from V and 6 from J, leaving 18 bases between them. There are 13 residues in the CDR3. Germline CDR1 reads SQVTM; CDR2 reads ANQGSEA.

In nucleotides, the CDR3 is TGTGCCAGCAGCACAAGACAGGGAGATACCAAAAACATTCAGTACTTC. Protein product: CASSTRQGDTKNIQYF. This chain connects TRBV12-3 or TRBV12-4 to TRBJ2-4, with 7 bases identical to TRBD1. This CDR3 spans 16 amino acids. Germline trimming cut 6 bases from V and 2 bases from J; bases unmatched to any gene: 10.

Only a few counts were recorded for this clonotype. The rearrangement joins TRBV7-9 to TRBJ1-4, with D possibly matching TRBD1 (6 bases). CDR1 is SEHNR and CDR2 is FQNEAQ in the germline V gene (reference sequence). V lost 5 bases and J lost 5, with 15 bases in between. The CDR3 covers 15 residues. This chain's CDR3 is CASSRGGHLNEKLFF. CDR3 in DNA: TGTGCCAGCAGCCGAGGGGGGCACCTGAATGAAAAACTGTTTTTT.

This clonotype was detected a few times. J is TRBJ2-7 and V is TRBV15, with D tentatively TRBD2 (5 bases). The germline V gene has CDR1 LNHNV and CDR2 YYDKDF (reference sequence). CDR3 length equals 17 residues. The ends were cut back, 0 bases at V and 0 bases at J, with 15 bases in the middle. CDR3 amino acids: CATSRDLGSPSSYEQYF. For the CDR3, the DNA is TGTGCCACCAGCAGAGATCTGGGGAGCCCGAGCTCCTACGAGCAGTACTTC. The variable domain in full, with the rest retrieved from reference TRBV15 and TRBJ2-7, is DAMVIQNPRYQVTQFGKPVTLSCSQTLNHNVMYWYQQKSSQAPKLLFHYYDKDFNNEADTPDNFQSRRPNTSFCFLDIRSPGLGDTAMYLCATSRDLGSPSSYEQYFGPGTRLTVT.